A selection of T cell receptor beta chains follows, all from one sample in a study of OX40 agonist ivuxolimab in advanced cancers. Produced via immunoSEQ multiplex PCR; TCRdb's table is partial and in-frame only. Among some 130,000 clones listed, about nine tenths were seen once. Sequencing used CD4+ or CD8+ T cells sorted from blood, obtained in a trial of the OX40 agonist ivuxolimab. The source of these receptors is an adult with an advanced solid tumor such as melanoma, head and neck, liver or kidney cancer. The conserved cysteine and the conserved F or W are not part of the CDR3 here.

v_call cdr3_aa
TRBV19 ASSFGGRTDTQY
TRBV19 ASRFRGSQPQH
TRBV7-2 ASSLETAGYGYT
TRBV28 ASSLLGAVGNQPQH
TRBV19 ASSKGRRNEKLF
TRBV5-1 ASSFVGANIYNEQF
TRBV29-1 SAQGLSYNEQF
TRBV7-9 ASSLEGYSNQPQH
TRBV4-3 ASSQGGDRYFYGYT
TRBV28 ASSSTGTGLEKLF
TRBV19 ASSRDTKSSYEQY
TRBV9 ASSGTGTSGTNGIYNEQF
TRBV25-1 ASRGGLGADTQY
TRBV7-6 ASSSQETQY
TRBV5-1 ASSWGQGHMNTEAF
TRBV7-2 ASSSQGSSPLH
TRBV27 ASSLVGGNTEAF
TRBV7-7 ASSLTENTEAF
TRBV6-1 ASNSGHQY
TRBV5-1 ASSSRLAGGNEQF
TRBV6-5 ASSSRYEQY
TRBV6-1 ASRSGMSGNQPQH
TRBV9 ASSLGGPSYEQY
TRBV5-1 ASSQFEQGASNEKLF
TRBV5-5 ASSPQGDYGYT
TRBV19 ASRKGQGGGNTEAF
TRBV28 ASSWAGGIAEAF
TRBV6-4 ASSETRWTEAF
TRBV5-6 ASSLKTGLQNGELF
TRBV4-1 ASSRDLDRGRRAF
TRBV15 ATSRDVGSGEKLF
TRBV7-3 ASSSPGQETQY
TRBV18 ASSPGTETNYGYT
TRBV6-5 ASSYYSVDTGELF
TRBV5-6 ASSLSLGLDEKLF
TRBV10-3 AISEGWAATNEKLF
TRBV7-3 ASSGTGSGEQF
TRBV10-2 ASSDTGGRGETQY
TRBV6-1 ASKGSSEAF
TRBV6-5 ASSYFGTAEETQY